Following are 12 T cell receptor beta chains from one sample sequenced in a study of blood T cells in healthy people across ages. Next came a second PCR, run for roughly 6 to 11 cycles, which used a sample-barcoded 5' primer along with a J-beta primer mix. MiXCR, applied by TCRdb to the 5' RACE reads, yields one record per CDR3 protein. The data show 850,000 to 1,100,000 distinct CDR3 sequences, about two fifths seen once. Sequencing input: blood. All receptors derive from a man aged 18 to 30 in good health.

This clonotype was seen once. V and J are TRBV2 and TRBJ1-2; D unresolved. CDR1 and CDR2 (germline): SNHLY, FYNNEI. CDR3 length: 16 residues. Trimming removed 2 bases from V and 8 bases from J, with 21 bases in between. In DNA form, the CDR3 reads TGTGCCAGCAGTGAAACTGTCGTGAAGGGAGTGTGCGGCTACACCTTC. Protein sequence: CASSETVVKGVCGYTF.

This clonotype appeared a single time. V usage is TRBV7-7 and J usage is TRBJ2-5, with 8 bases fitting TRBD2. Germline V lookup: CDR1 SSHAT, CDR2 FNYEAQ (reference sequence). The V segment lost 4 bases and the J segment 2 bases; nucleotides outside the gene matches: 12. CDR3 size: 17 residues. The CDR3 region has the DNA TGTGCCAGCAGCTCCCAACTAGGCGGGGGGACGCAAGAGACCCAGTACTTC. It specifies CASSSQLGGGTQETQYF. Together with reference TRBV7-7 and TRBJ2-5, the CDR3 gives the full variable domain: GAGVSQSPRYKVTKRGQDVTLRCDPISSHATLYWYQQALGQGPEFLTYFNYEAQPDKSGLPSDRFSAERPEGSISTLTIQRTEQRDSAMYRCASSSQLGGGTQETQYFGPGTRLLVL.

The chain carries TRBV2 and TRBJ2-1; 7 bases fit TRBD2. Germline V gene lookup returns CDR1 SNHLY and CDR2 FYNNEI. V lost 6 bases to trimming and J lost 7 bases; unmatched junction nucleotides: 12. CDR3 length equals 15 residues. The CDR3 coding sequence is TGTGCCAGCAGCGAACTAGTGGGGGGGGTGAATGAGCAGTTCTTC. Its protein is CASSELVGGVNEQFF.

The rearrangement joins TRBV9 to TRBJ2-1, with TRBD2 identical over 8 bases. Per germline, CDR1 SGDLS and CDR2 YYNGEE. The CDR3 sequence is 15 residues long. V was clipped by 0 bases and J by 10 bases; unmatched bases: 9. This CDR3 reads CASSVASGGAGEQFF. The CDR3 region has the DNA TGTGCCAGCAGCGTAGCATCGGGGGGGGCCGGGGAGCAGTTCTTC.

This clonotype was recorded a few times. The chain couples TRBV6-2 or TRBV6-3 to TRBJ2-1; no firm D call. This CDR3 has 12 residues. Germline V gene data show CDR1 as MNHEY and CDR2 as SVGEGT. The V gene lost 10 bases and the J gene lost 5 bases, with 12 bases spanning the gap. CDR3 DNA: TGTGCCACCGTCGACACCCACAATGAGCAGTTCTTC. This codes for CATVDTHNEQFF.

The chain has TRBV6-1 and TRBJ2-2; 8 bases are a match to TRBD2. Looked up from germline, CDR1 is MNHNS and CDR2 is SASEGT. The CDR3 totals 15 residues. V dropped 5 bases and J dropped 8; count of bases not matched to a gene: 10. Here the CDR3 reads CASSFAGGRKGELFF. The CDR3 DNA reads TGTGCCAGCAGTTTTGCGGGGGGTCGTAAGGGGGAGCTGTTTTTT.

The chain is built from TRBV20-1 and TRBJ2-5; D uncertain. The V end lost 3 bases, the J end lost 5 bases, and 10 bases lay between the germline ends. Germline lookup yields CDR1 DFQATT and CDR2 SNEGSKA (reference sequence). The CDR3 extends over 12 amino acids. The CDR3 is CSASRSRETQYF. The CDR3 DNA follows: TGCAGTGCTAGTAGGTCTCGGGAGACCCAGTACTTC.

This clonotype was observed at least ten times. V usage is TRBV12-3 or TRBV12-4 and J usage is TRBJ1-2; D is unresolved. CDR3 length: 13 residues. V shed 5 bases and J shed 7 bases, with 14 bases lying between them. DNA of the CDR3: TGTGCCAGCAGTCATACAACGGAGGGTGGCTACACCTTC. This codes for CASSHTTEGGYTF.

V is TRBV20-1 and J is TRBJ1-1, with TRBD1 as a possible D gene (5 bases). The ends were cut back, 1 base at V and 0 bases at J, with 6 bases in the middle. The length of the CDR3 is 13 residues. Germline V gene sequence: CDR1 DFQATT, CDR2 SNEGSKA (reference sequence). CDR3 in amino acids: CSARADMNTEAFF. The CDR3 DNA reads TGCAGTGCTAGAGCGGACATGAACACTGAAGCTTTCTTT.

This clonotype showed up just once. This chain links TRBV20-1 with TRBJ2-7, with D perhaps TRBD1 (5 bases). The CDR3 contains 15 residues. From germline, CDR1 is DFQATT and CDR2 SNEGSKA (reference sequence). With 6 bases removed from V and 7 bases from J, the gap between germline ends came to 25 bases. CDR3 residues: CSATARGLSYSEQYF. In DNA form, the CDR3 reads TGCAGTGCCACGGCAAGGGGCCTCTCCTACAGTGAGCAGTACTTC.

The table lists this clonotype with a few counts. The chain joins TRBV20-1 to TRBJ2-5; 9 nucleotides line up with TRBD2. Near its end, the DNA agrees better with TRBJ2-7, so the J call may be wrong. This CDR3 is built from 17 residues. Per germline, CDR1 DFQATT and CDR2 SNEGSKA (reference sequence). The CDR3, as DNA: TGCAGTGCTAGAGTTAAGGGGTTTTTAGGGACTAGCAACGAGCAGTACTTC. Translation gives CSARVKGFLGTSNEQYF.

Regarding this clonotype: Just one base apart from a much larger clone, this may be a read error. DNA for the CDR3: TGTGCCAGCAGCATAGCAGCCGGACAGGCAGCAGATACGCAGTATTTT. This sequence encodes CASSIAAGQAADTQYF. The V call is TRBV9, the J call TRBJ2-3; 7 positions agree with TRBD1. The trim removed 4 bases at V and 4 bases at J, leaving 12 bases unmatched. This CDR3 is 16 amino acids long. The V gene's germline CDR1 is SGDLS and CDR2 YYNGEE.